This T cell receptor (beta chain) was found in a study of control samples from healthy donors and cancer patients. Sequencing was performed with immunoSEQ multiplex PCR; in TCRdb, only in-frame clones are kept and a portion is missing. The data contain approximately 97,000 clones, 92% of them singletons. The CDR3 covers 13 residues. V dropped 2 bases and J dropped 6 bases, with 11 bases sitting between them. V gene TRBV12-3 or TRBV12-4 combines with J gene TRBJ2-7, with D possibly called TRBD1 or TRBD2 (6 bases each). Source material: blood. This clonotype was obtained from a woman aged 18-29 years in good health. The CDR3 region is CASSLRGEGEQYF. DNA for the CDR3: TGTGCCAGCAGTTTAAGGGGGGAAGGCGAGCAGTACTTC.